The 11 T cell receptor beta chains below were found in one sample sequenced in a study of blood T cell repertoires in COVID-19. Sequencing used immunoSEQ multiplex PCR; TCRdb keeps in-frame clones, though not all of them. The sample comprises 150,000 to 200,000 clones, roughly 84% of which are singletons, and about 15% rests with the top ten. The sequenced sample was peripheral blood. The receptors originated from a woman in her 70s with COVID-19, enrolled during active disease.

The chain couples TRBV27 to TRBJ2-2, with 7 bases lining up with TRBD2. The V segment lost 4 bases and the J segment 2 bases; nucleotides outside the gene matches: 4. The CDR3 runs to 15 residues. The germline V gene has CDR1 MNHEY and CDR2 SMNVEV (reference sequence). CDR3 sequence: CASSWAGANTGELFF. The CDR3 DNA is TGTGCCAGCAGTTGGGCGGGAGCCAACACCGGGGAGCTGTTTTTT.

This chain joins TRBV24-1 and TRBJ1-1; unclear D gene. Trimming took off 6 bases at V and 2 bases at J, with 6 bases between the two ends. This CDR3 has 12 residues. Germline CDR1 KGHDR, CDR2 SFDVKD. The DNA of the CDR3 is TGTGCCACCAGTCCCCTTAACACTGAAGCTTTCTTT. Its translation: CATSPLNTEAFF.

This sequence joins TRBV6-5 and TRBJ2-7, with a weak D call TRBD1 (5 bases). CDR1 and CDR2 from the germline V gene are MNHEY and SVGAGI. The length of the CDR3 is 13 residues. The V gene lost 7 bases and the J gene lost 3 bases, with 13 bases spanning the gap. The CDR3 reads CASKEGVLYEQYV. In DNA, the CDR3 is TGTGCCAGCAAGGAAGGGGTGCTCTACGAGCAGTACGTC.

J is TRBJ2-2 and V is TRBV5-1; 10 bases agree with TRBD1. Germline V gene sequence: CDR1 SGHRS, CDR2 YFSETQ. V gave up 3 bases and J gave up 4 bases; unmatched junction bases: 3. The CDR3 contains 15 residues. Written as DNA, the CDR3 is TGCGCCAGCAGCTGGACAGGGGGGAGCACCGGGGAGCTGTTTTTT. Translation: CASSWTGGSTGELFF.

This clone was seen a few times. CDR3 protein: CASSLAGTGGYNQPQHF. The CDR3 nucleotides are TGTGCCAGCAGCTTGGCCGGAACAGGGGGTTACAATCAGCCCCAGCATTTT. The chain uses TRBV5-6 and TRBJ1-5, with 8 bases lining up with TRBD1. Per the germline V gene, CDR1 is SGHDT and CDR2 is YYEEEE. The CDR3 sequence is 17 residues long. Losses at the gene ends were 0 bases for V and 3 bases for J; bases not matched to a gene: 8.

This clone appeared once. The chain employs TRBV7-2 and TRBJ1-1; TRBD1 matches 7 bases. The germline gives CDR1 SGHTA, CDR2 FQGNSA. The CDR3 is 14 amino acids. J was trimmed by 2 bases and V by 5 bases; bases with no gene match: 5. The DNA of the CDR3 is TGTGCCAGCAGCCTACAGGGGCTCAACACTGAAGCTTTCTTT. Residues: CASSLQGLNTEAFF.

The rearrangement uses TRBV6-1 and TRBJ2-7, with TRBD1 matching 7 bases. Trimming took 1 base from V and 0 from J; bases not matched to a gene: 0. CDR3 size: 14 residues. Germline V gives CDR1 MNHNS, CDR2 SASEGT. CDR3 region: CASSEGDSSYEQYV. The CDR3 DNA is TGTGCCAGCAGTGAAGGGGACAGCTCCTACGAGCAGTACGTC.

The chain carries TRBV6-5 and TRBJ1-3; D is perhaps TRBD1 (6 bases). V lost 2 bases and J lost 4, with 12 bases in between. This CDR3 comprises 15 residues. Germline CDR1 MNHEY, CDR2 SVGAGI. This CDR3 is CASSYGRGRGNTIYF. The CDR3 DNA reads TGTGCCAGCAGTTACGGGCGGGGGCGAGGAAACACCATATATTTT.

The chain joins TRBV5-4 to TRBJ2-1; D is possibly TRBD2 (6 bases). V dropped 5 bases and J dropped 10 bases, with 22 bases sitting between them. This CDR3 spans 15 amino acids. CDR1 and CDR2 from the germline V gene are SGHNT and YYREEE (reference sequence). In DNA form, the CDR3 reads TGTGCCAGCAGGGGGCCGGGGGTAGGGCCAAGCGAGCAGTTCTTC. It specifies CASRGPGVGPSEQFF. Combining the CDR3 with reference TRBV5-4 and TRBJ2-1 gives the whole variable domain ETGVTQSPTHLIKTRGQQVTLRCSSQSGHNTVSWYQQALGQGPQFIFQYYREEENGRGNFPPRFSGLQFPNYSSELNVNALELDDSALYLCASRGPGVGPSEQFFGPGTRLTVL.

The chain couples TRBV2 to TRBJ1-2, with TRBD1 matching over 11 bases. The CDR3 loop spans 12 amino acids. V was pared by 9 bases and J by 7 bases, with 4 bases of the junction left unmatched. Germline V gene data show CDR1 as SNHLY and CDR2 as FYNNEI. CDR3 coding DNA: TGTGCCAGTCAAGGACAGGGGGCTGGCTACACCTTC. Translating it yields CASQGQGAGYTF.

The V and J genes are TRBV2 and TRBJ2-1, with 13 positions matching TRBD2. Germline CDR1 reads SNHLY; CDR2 reads FYNNEI. The CDR3 spans 15 residues. The V segment lost 0 bases and the J segment 12 bases; nucleotides outside the gene matches: 5. CDR3 in amino acids: CASSEARTSGGRQFF. The CDR3 bases are TGTGCCAGCAGTGAAGCGAGGACTAGCGGGGGAAGGCAGTTCTTC.